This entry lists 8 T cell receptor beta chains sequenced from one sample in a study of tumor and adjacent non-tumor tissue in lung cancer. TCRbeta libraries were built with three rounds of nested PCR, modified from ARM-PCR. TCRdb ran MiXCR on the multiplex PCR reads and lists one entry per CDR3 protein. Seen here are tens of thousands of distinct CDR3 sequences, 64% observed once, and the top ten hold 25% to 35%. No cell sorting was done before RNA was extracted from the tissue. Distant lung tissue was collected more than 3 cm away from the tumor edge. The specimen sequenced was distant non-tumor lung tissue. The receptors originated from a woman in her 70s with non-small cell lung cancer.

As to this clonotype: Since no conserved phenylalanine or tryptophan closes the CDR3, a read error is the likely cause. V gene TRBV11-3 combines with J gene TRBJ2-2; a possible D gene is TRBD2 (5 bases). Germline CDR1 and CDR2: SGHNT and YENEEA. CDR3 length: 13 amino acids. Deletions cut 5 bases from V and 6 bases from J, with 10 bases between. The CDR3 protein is CASSTTRAGELFL. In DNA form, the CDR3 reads TGTGCCAGCAGCACCACTAGGGCCGGGGAGCTGTTTCTC.

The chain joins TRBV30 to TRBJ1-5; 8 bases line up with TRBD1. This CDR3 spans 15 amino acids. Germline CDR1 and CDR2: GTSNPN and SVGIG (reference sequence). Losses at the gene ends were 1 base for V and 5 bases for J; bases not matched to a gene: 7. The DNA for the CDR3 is TGTGCCTGGAGTGCGGGCAGGGGGCTTGATCAGCCCCAGCATTTT. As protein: CAWSAGRGLDQPQHF.

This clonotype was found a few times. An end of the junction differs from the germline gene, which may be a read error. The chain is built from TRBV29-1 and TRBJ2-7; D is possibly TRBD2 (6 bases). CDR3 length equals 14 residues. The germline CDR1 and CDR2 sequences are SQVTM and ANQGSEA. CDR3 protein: CSVDGGTSSYEQYF. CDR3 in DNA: TGTAGCGTTGATGGCGGGACCAGCTCCTACGAGCAGTACTTC.

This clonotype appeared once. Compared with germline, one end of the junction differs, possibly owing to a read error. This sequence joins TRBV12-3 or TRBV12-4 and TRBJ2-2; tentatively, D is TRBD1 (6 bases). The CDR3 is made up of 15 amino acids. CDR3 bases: TGTGCCAACAGTTTGGGGGCGATAAACACCGGGGAGCTGTTTTTT. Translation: CANSLGAINTGELFF.

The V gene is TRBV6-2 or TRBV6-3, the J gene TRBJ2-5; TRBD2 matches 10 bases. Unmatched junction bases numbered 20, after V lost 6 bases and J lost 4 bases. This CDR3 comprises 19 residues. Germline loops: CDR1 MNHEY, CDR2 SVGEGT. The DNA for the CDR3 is TGTGCCAGCAGCTGGGGGGCTAGCGGGAGAGCCGGGCGACGAGAGACCCAGTACTTC. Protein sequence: CASSWGASGRAGRRETQYF.

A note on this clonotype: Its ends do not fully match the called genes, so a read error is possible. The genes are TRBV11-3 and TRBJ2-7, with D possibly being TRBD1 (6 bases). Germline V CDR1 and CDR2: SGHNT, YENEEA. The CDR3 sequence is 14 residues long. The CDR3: CTSSLGTRSFEQYF. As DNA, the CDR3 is TGTACCAGCAGCTTGGGGACACGGAGCTTCGAGCAGTACTTC.

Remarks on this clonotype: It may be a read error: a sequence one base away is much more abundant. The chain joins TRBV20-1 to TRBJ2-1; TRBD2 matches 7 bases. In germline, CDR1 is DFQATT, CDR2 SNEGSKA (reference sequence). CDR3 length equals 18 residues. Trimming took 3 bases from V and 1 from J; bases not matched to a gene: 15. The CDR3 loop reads CSAREGGGGRSSYNEQFF. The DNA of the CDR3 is TGCAGTGCTAGGGAGGGCGGGGGTGGCCGAAGTTCCTACAATGAGCAGTTCTTC.

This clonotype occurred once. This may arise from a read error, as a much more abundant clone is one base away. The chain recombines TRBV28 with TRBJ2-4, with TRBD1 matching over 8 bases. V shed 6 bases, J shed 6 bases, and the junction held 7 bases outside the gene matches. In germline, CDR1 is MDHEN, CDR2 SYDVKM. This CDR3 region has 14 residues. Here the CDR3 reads CASRETGALNIQYF. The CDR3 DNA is TGTGCCAGCAGGGAGACAGGGGCACTAAACATTCAGTACTTC.